The present TCR beta chain was sequenced within a study of T cell responses to AZD1222 COVID-19 vaccine. Notes on the study in general: Only a handful of AZD1222 recipients, roughly 6 in all, had baseline seropositivity. A mostly white British donor set with more females was recruited, and clonal diversity was possibly underestimated.

Here immunoSEQ multiplex PCR was the method, and the copy in TCRdb shows in-frame clones only, minus some. The repertoire includes 100,000 to 150,000 clones, about 90% of them detected once, and around 4.5% sits in the top ten. This clone came up once. The target antigen is unknown. Germline V gene sequence: CDR1 MDHEN, CDR2 SYDVKM. The V end lost 5 bases, the J end lost 7 bases, and 17 bases lay between the germline ends. The CDR3 runs 14 residues. The chain carries TRBV28 and TRBJ1-2; no definite D call. Source: peripheral blood, taken on day 0 of MenACWY control vaccination. The TCR sequence derives from an adult in good health. The CDR3 loop reads CASSERGHEGGYTF. Here the CDR3 DNA reads TGTGCCAGCAGTGAACGCGGGCATGAGGGTGGCTACACCTTC.